This entry lists 2 T cell receptor beta chains sequenced from one sample in a study of vaccination and CD4 T cells after COVID-19. As for treatment: approximately 9-day PBMC culture with coronavirus spike peptide pools or control peptides (ViraFEST assay). Their specific antigens are unknown. Sequencing of the DNA from cultured CD4+ T cells was carried out with the Oncomine TCR Beta short-read assay. MiXCR was run by TCRdb on the PCR reads, yielding one entry per CDR3 protein. The sample carries roughly 9,300 distinct CDR3 sequences, 59% recorded once. The sequenced sample was CD4+ T cells from blood, cultured in vitro. The source is a human donor who had recovered from COVID-19.

This chain links TRBV4-1 with TRBJ1-1; D is possibly TRBD1 (6 bases). V lost 4 bases and J lost 1, with 13 bases in between. The CDR3 totals 15 residues. Germline-derived CDR1 and CDR2 are MGHRA and YSYEKL. For the CDR3, the DNA is TGCGCCAGCAGCCTAAGTCAGGGGCAGAACACTGAAGCTTTCTTT. It specifies CASSLSQGQNTEAFF.

In this sample, this clonotype turned up a few times. This chain joins TRBV7-8 and TRBJ2-3; TRBD1 aligns across 8 bases. The CDR3 runs to 15 residues. CDR1 is SGHVS, CDR2 FQNEAQ, per germline. Unmatched junction bases numbered 6, after V lost 5 bases and J lost 2 bases. The CDR3 region is CASSATGGSTDTQYF. Here the CDR3 DNA reads TGTGCCAGCAGCGCCACAGGGGGTTCCACAGATACGCAGTATTTT.